These T cell receptor beta chains were read from a single sample in a study of cytomegalovirus exposure and HLA in healthy donors. Data came from immunoSEQ multiplex PCR; TCRdb stores just in-frame clones and leaves some out. The repertoire holds roughly 100,000 clones, with about 66% as singletons. The sequenced sample consisted of PBMCs. These receptors all stem from a woman between 45 and 60 years old in good health and CMV-seropositive. Each CDR3 is given with its conserved first and last residue. Each record gives: clone size, V gene, CDR3 length, D gene, J gene, CDR3 DNA, CDR3 protein. D genes are given only for firm matches. Size tells how often a clone was seen (once, few, many) or the class of an expanded clone, and some rows leave it out.

clone_size: .; v_call: TRBV6-5; cdr3_length: 15; d_call: TRBD2; j_call: TRBJ2-3; cdr3_nt: TGTGCCAGCAGTTACTGGGCGGGGGGCACAGATACGCAGTATTTT; cdr3_aa: CASSYWAGGTDTQYF
clone_size: .; v_call: TRBV30; cdr3_length: 13; d_call: TRBD1; j_call: TRBJ1-6; cdr3_nt: TGTGCCTGGAGTATAGGGGGCCGTTCACCCCTCCACTTT; cdr3_aa: CAWSIGGRSPLHF
clone_size: .; v_call: TRBV6-1; cdr3_length: 13; d_call: .; j_call: TRBJ1-6; cdr3_nt: TGTGCCAGCAGTGAAGTCGACAGTACACCCCTCCACTTT; cdr3_aa: CASSEVDSTPLHF
clone_size: .; v_call: TRBV6-5; cdr3_length: 13; d_call: .; j_call: TRBJ2-3; cdr3_nt: TGTGCCAGCAGTTTATCCTTTTCAGATACGCAGTATTTT; cdr3_aa: CASSLSFSDTQYF
clone_size: .; v_call: TRBV6-6; cdr3_length: 14; d_call: .; j_call: TRBJ1-5; cdr3_nt: TGTGCCAGCAGTTACTCGAACGGGTTGAAGAGCCAGCATTTT; cdr3_aa: CASSYSNGLKSQHF
clone_size: .; v_call: TRBV28; cdr3_length: 14; d_call: .; j_call: TRBJ1-2; cdr3_nt: TGTGCCAGCAGTTTTCCCGGGATTCTCGGCGGCTACACCTTC; cdr3_aa: CASSFPGILGGYTF
clone_size: .; v_call: TRBV6-5; cdr3_length: 15; d_call: TRBD2; j_call: TRBJ2-3; cdr3_nt: TGTGCCAGCAGTTCGCTAGCGGACGGCACAGATACGCAGTATTTT; cdr3_aa: CASSSLADGTDTQYF
clone_size: once; v_call: TRBV27; cdr3_length: 15; d_call: .; j_call: TRBJ2-1; cdr3_nt: TGTGCCAGCAGTTTATCTCGGTCACCCTACAATGAGCAGTTCTTC; cdr3_aa: CASSLSRSPYNEQFF
clone_size: few; v_call: TRBV11-1; cdr3_length: 13; d_call: .; j_call: TRBJ2-3; cdr3_nt: TGTGCCAGCAGCTGGGACTTTACAGATACGCAGTATTTT; cdr3_aa: CASSWDFTDTQYF
clone_size: .; v_call: TRBV2; cdr3_length: 12; d_call: .; j_call: TRBJ1-5; cdr3_nt: TGTGCCAGCACTTATAGCAATCAGCCCCAGCATTTT; cdr3_aa: CASTYSNQPQHF
clone_size: .; v_call: TRBV7-9; cdr3_length: 14; d_call: .; j_call: TRBJ1-3; cdr3_nt: TGTGCCAGCAGCCCGGACTTGGCTGGAAACACCATATATTTT; cdr3_aa: CASSPDLAGNTIYF
clone_size: .; v_call: TRBV6-5; cdr3_length: 13; d_call: .; j_call: TRBJ1-2; cdr3_nt: TGTGCCAGCAGTGAAGGTCCCCCTAGGGGCTACACCTTC; cdr3_aa: CASSEGPPRGYTF
clone_size: .; v_call: TRBV7-9; cdr3_length: 15; d_call: TRBD1; j_call: TRBJ2-7; cdr3_nt: TGTTCCAGCAGCTTAAGTGACAGGGCTACGAGCGAGCAGTACTTC; cdr3_aa: CSSSLSDRATSEQYF
clone_size: .; v_call: TRBV29-1; cdr3_length: 11; d_call: .; j_call: TRBJ1-2; cdr3_nt: TGCAGCGTTGCGGTCAACTATGGCTACACCTTC; cdr3_aa: CSVAVNYGYTF
clone_size: .; v_call: TRBV6-1; cdr3_length: 15; d_call: .; j_call: TRBJ1-3; cdr3_nt: TGTGCCAGCACCCCAATCCCGGGGGGGGGAAACACCATATATTTT; cdr3_aa: CASTPIPGGGNTIYF
clone_size: few; v_call: TRBV4-3; cdr3_length: 15; d_call: TRBD1; j_call: TRBJ1-3; cdr3_nt: TGCGCCAGCAGCCAAGAAGGGACAGGAAAATACACCATATATTTT; cdr3_aa: CASSQEGTGKYTIYF
clone_size: .; v_call: TRBV28; cdr3_length: 14; d_call: .; j_call: TRBJ1-2; cdr3_nt: TGTGCCAGCAGCATGATGGCGGCTAACTATGGCTACACCTTC; cdr3_aa: CASSMMAANYGYTF
clone_size: few; v_call: TRBV6-7; cdr3_length: 15; d_call: .; j_call: TRBJ2-2; cdr3_nt: TGTGCCAGCAGTTACCGGGTCATAAAGATAATGGAGCTGTTTTTT; cdr3_aa: CASSYRVIKIMELFF
clone_size: .; v_call: TRBV5-1; cdr3_length: 15; d_call: TRBD2; j_call: TRBJ2-7; cdr3_nt: TGCGCCAGCAGCTCGTGGGAGGGAAATTCCTACGAGCAGTACTTC; cdr3_aa: CASSSWEGNSYEQYF
clone_size: .; v_call: TRBV18; cdr3_length: 15; d_call: TRBD1; j_call: TRBJ1-1; cdr3_nt: TGTGCCAGCTCACCTCGGACAGGGATGAACACTGAAGCTTTCTTT; cdr3_aa: CASSPRTGMNTEAFF
clone_size: .; v_call: TRBV13; cdr3_length: 13; d_call: .; j_call: TRBJ1-5; cdr3_nt: TGTGCCAGCAGCTCCCAAGCGGGACAGCCCCAGCATTTT; cdr3_aa: CASSSQAGQPQHF
clone_size: .; v_call: TRBV5-6; cdr3_length: 15; d_call: .; j_call: TRBJ2-7; cdr3_nt: TGTGCCAGCAGCTCAGGGGAGTTGGGTCGGTACGAGCAGTACTTC; cdr3_aa: CASSSGELGRYEQYF
clone_size: .; v_call: TRBV6-5; cdr3_length: 13; d_call: .; j_call: TRBJ2-7; cdr3_nt: TGTGCCAGCAGTTTACAGGGGGGGAACGAGCAGTACTTC; cdr3_aa: CASSLQGGNEQYF
clone_size: .; v_call: TRBV9; cdr3_length: 14; d_call: TRBD1; j_call: TRBJ1-1; cdr3_nt: TGTGCCAGCAGCCCTGCGGGACAGCCTCATGAAGCTTTCTTT; cdr3_aa: CASSPAGQPHEAFF
clone_size: .; v_call: TRBV11-3; cdr3_length: 16; d_call: .; j_call: TRBJ1-1; cdr3_nt: TGTGCCAGCAGCTTAGATGGTCGAGGGGGTAGCACTGAAGCTTTCTTT; cdr3_aa: CASSLDGRGGSTEAFF
clone_size: .; v_call: TRBV6-6; cdr3_length: 16; d_call: TRBD2; j_call: TRBJ2-1; cdr3_nt: TGTGCCAGCAAAAAAAGGGCTAGCGGGGGGGTAATTGAGCAGTTCTTC; cdr3_aa: CASKKRASGGVIEQFF
clone_size: .; v_call: TRBV19; cdr3_length: 13; d_call: .; j_call: TRBJ2-5; cdr3_nt: TGTGCCAGTAGCAACGGGGGTCTGGAGACCCAGTACTTC; cdr3_aa: CASSNGGLETQYF
clone_size: .; v_call: TRBV28; cdr3_length: 18; d_call: TRBD1; j_call: TRBJ1-6; cdr3_nt: TGTGCCAGCAGTCTTGGGACAGACCCCTCTTCCTATAATTCACCCCTCCACTTT; cdr3_aa: CASSLGTDPSSYNSPLHF
clone_size: .; v_call: TRBV28; cdr3_length: 15; d_call: .; j_call: TRBJ2-5; cdr3_nt: TGTGCCAGCAGTTCGATGGAGACAGGACAAGAGACCCAGTACTTC; cdr3_aa: CASSSMETGQETQYF
clone_size: .; v_call: TRBV28; cdr3_length: 14; d_call: TRBD2; j_call: TRBJ2-7; cdr3_nt: TGTGCCAGCACCCGTAGCGGGGGGGTGGGCGAGCAGTACTTC; cdr3_aa: CASTRSGGVGEQYF
clone_size: .; v_call: TRBV6-5; cdr3_length: 16; d_call: .; j_call: TRBJ2-7; cdr3_nt: TGTGCCAGCAGTTACTTAACAGGGTTTGGGACCTACGAGCAGTACTTC; cdr3_aa: CASSYLTGFGTYEQYF
clone_size: .; v_call: TRBV18; cdr3_length: 15; d_call: .; j_call: TRBJ1-3; cdr3_nt: TGTGCCAGCTCACCACAGGACAGCTCTGGAAACACCATATATTTT; cdr3_aa: CASSPQDSSGNTIYF
clone_size: .; v_call: TRBV28; cdr3_length: 18; d_call: TRBD1; j_call: TRBJ1-2; cdr3_nt: TGTGCCAGCAGTCCCCACAGGGGGACGGTGGAAGTTTATTATGGCTACACCTTC; cdr3_aa: CASSPHRGTVEVYYGYTF
clone_size: once; v_call: TRBV4-1; cdr3_length: 15; d_call: TRBD2; j_call: TRBJ2-7; cdr3_nt: TGCGCCAGCAGCCAAGGGGTAGCGGGTGACTACGAGCAGTACTTC; cdr3_aa: CASSQGVAGDYEQYF
clone_size: .; v_call: TRBV9; cdr3_length: 14; d_call: TRBD1; j_call: TRBJ1-2; cdr3_nt: TGTGCCAGCAGCGAAGGACAGGGGATAGATGGCTACACCTTC; cdr3_aa: CASSEGQGIDGYTF
clone_size: .; v_call: TRBV19; cdr3_length: 14; d_call: .; j_call: TRBJ2-7; cdr3_nt: TGTGCCAGTAGTATAAGTGGCGGGGCCGGCGAGCAGTACTTC; cdr3_aa: CASSISGGAGEQYF
clone_size: .; v_call: TRBV9; cdr3_length: 15; d_call: TRBD1; j_call: TRBJ2-1; cdr3_nt: TGTGCCAGCAGCACCGGGACAGGGACCGACAATGAGCAGTTCTTC; cdr3_aa: CASSTGTGTDNEQFF
clone_size: .; v_call: TRBV19; cdr3_length: 13; d_call: .; j_call: TRBJ2-7; cdr3_nt: TGTGCCAGTAGTACCCAGGGTTATGACGAGCAGTACTTC; cdr3_aa: CASSTQGYDEQYF
clone_size: .; v_call: TRBV5-1; cdr3_length: 18; d_call: TRBD2; j_call: TRBJ2-1; cdr3_nt: TGCGCCAGCAGCACGGAGATACTAGCGGGGGGGTCGGGCGATGAGCAGTTCTTC; cdr3_aa: CASSTEILAGGSGDEQFF
clone_size: few; v_call: TRBV15; cdr3_length: 13; d_call: .; j_call: TRBJ1-2; cdr3_nt: TGTGCCACCAGCACGGGGGAGCTCTATGGCTACACCTTC; cdr3_aa: CATSTGELYGYTF
clone_size: .; v_call: TRBV10-1; cdr3_length: 12; d_call: TRBD1; j_call: TRBJ2-1; cdr3_nt: TGCGCCAGCAGTGTAGGGACAGGGGGAAAGTTCTTC; cdr3_aa: CASSVGTGGKFF
clone_size: .; v_call: TRBV19; cdr3_length: 14; d_call: .; j_call: TRBJ2-7; cdr3_nt: TGTGCCAGTAGTATGCGGACACGAACCTACGAGCAGTACTTC; cdr3_aa: CASSMRTRTYEQYF
clone_size: few; v_call: TRBV19; cdr3_length: 12; d_call: TRBD2; j_call: TRBJ2-7; cdr3_nt: TGTGCCAGTTCTAGCGGGGGCTACGAGCAGTACTTC; cdr3_aa: CASSSGGYEQYF
clone_size: few; v_call: TRBV19; cdr3_length: 18; d_call: .; j_call: TRBJ1-5; cdr3_nt: TGTGCCAGTAGTGAAATTCGTGGGTTAGGGGTTAGCAATCAGCCCCAGCATTTT; cdr3_aa: CASSEIRGLGVSNQPQHF
clone_size: few; v_call: TRBV18; cdr3_length: 13; d_call: .; j_call: TRBJ1-5; cdr3_nt: TGTGCCAGCTCACAGACAGAGTATCAGCCCCAGCATTTT; cdr3_aa: CASSQTEYQPQHF
clone_size: few; v_call: TRBV19; cdr3_length: 16; d_call: .; j_call: TRBJ2-2; cdr3_nt: TGTGCCAGTTTCCCGGCGGGGCGGGGGAACACCGGGGAGCTGTTTTTT; cdr3_aa: CASFPAGRGNTGELFF
clone_size: .; v_call: TRBV6-5; cdr3_length: 14; d_call: TRBD1; j_call: TRBJ2-1; cdr3_nt: TGTGCCAGCAGTTACTCGGGGGACAGCAATGAGCAGTTCTTC; cdr3_aa: CASSYSGDSNEQFF
clone_size: .; v_call: TRBV2; cdr3_length: 12; d_call: .; j_call: TRBJ1-4; cdr3_nt: TGTGCCAGCAATCAGGGCAATGAAAAACTGTTTTTT; cdr3_aa: CASNQGNEKLFF
clone_size: .; v_call: TRBV19; cdr3_length: 17; d_call: TRBD2; j_call: TRBJ2-2; cdr3_nt: TGTGCCAGTAGTGACCGAACTAGCGGGGCTTACACCGGGGAGCTGTTTTTT; cdr3_aa: CASSDRTSGAYTGELFF
clone_size: once; v_call: TRBV9; cdr3_length: 16; d_call: .; j_call: TRBJ2-3; cdr3_nt: TGTGCCAGCACCTTCCTGGACGGGGAATTAACAGATACGCAGTATTTT; cdr3_aa: CASTFLDGELTDTQYF
clone_size: .; v_call: TRBV6-1; cdr3_length: 13; d_call: .; j_call: TRBJ1-2; cdr3_nt: TGTGCCAGCAGTGAATCACAGGGTAATGGCTACACCTTC; cdr3_aa: CASSESQGNGYTF
clone_size: many; v_call: TRBV7-9; cdr3_length: 17; d_call: .; j_call: TRBJ2-1; cdr3_nt: TGTGCCAGCAGGGCCGAGGGGGGGCGGAGTAAGAGCGATGAGCAGTTCTTC; cdr3_aa: CASRAEGGRSKSDEQFF